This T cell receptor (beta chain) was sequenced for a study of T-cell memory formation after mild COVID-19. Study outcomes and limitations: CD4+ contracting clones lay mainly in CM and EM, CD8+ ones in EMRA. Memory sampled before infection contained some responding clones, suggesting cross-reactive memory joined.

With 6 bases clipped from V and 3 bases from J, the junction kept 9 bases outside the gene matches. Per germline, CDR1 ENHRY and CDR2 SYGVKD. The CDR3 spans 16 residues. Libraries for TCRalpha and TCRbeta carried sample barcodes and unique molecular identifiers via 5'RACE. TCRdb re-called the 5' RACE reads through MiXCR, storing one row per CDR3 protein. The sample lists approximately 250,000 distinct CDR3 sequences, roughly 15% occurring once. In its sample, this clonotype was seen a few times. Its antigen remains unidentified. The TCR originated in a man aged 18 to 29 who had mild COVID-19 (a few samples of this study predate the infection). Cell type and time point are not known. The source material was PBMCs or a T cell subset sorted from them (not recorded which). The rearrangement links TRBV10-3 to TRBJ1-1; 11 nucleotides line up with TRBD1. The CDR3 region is CAIRNRDRGSYTEAFF. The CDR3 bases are TGTGCCATCAGGAACCGGGACAGGGGGTCGTACACTGAAGCTTTCTTT.